The clone carrying this T cell receptor beta chain was counted many times. The sample is drawn from a study of human T cells and chemical hapten exposure. Individual cDNA molecules (in the library) carried attached unique molecular identifiers. TCRdb called the RACE reads again in MiXCR, with one record for every CDR3 protein. In the table there are 75,000 to 95,000 distinct CDR3 sequences, 9.5% to 11% of which are singletons. The CDR3 is made up of 16 amino acids. In germline, CDR1 is KGHDR, CDR2 SFDVKD. The V segment lost 0 bases and the J segment 6 bases; nucleotides outside the gene matches: 7. Stated time point: patch test 2, 6 weeks after DPC sensitization. Sample treatment: therapeutic diphenylcyclopropenone sensitization with weekly scalp DPC. Researchers sampled blood before each patch test went on.

The V gene is TRBV24-1, the J gene TRBJ2-3; 8 bases are shared with TRBD2. This clonotype was sampled from a man aged 40-49 years with alopecia areata. Some clones in this sample may be carry-over from other donors' samples. Specimen: whole blood, collected in connection with sensitization to the hapten diphenylcyclopropenone (DPC). The CDR3 sequence: CATSDLAGGLLDTQYF. The DNA of the CDR3 is TGTGCCACCAGTGATTTGGCGGGAGGATTATTGGATACGCAGTATTTT.